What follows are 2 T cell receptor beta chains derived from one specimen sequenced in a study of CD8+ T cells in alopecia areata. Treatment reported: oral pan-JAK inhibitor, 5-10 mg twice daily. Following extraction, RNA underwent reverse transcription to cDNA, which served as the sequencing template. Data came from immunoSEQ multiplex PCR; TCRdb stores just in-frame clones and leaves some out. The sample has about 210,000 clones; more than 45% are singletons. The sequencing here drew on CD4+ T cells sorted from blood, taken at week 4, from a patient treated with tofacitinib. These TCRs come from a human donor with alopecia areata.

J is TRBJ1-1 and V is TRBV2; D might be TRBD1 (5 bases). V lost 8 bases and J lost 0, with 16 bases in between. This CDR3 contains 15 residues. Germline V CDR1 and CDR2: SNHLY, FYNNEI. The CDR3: CASGGGGRMNTEAFF. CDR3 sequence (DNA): TGTGCCAGCGGGGGGGGAGGCCGAATGAACACTGAAGCTTTCTTT.

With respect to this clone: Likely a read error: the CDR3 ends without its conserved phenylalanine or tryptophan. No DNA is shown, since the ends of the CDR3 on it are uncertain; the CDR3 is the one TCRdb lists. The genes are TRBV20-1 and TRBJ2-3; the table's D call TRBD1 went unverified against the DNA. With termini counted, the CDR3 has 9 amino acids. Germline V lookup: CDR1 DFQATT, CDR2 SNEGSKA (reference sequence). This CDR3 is CSVTHRDWS.